This T cell receptor (beta chain) was recorded in a study of beta chain features in type 1 diabetes. Only one heparinised blood draw was taken per donor, and its volume averaged around 110 mL. All of the isolated RNA was reverse transcribed, so expressed TCRB transcripts were sequenced. Using immunoSEQ multiplex PCR, the repertoire was profiled, and TCRdb retains in-frame clones only, with some absent. The data contain 280,000 or so clones, about 15% of them singletons. This clone was observed a handful of times. Antigen unknown. Whole-study findings and limits: A closer apparent resemblance between naive, central memory and Treg TCRB repertoires was seen in patients than in healthy donors. Among all four CD4+ subsets, Type 1 diabetes patients had TCRB CDR3s that were moderately but significantly shorter. Individuals with type 1 diabetes displayed fewer insertions and more deletions at VDJ junctions.

This receptor was identified in a man aged 18 to 30 with type 1 diabetes. Sample: naive CD4+ T cells from blood.

CDR3 in amino acids: CASSPAGKETQYF. The CDR3, as DNA: TGTGCCAGCAGTCCCGCGGGAAAAGAGACCCAGTACTTC. The chain joins TRBV5-4 to TRBJ2-5; possibly TRBD2 for D (6 bases). The ends were cut back, 5 bases at V and 3 bases at J, with 11 bases in the middle. From germline, CDR1 is SGHNT and CDR2 YYREEE (reference sequence). The CDR3 has 13 amino acids.